Following are 30 T cell receptor beta chains from one sample sequenced in a study of T cells after posttransplantation cyclophosphamide. Busulfan-fludarabine conditioning, marrow transplant, and cyclophosphamide on days +3 and +4 were administered. The repertoire was sequenced with immunoSEQ multiplex PCR; TCRdb's copy has only in-frame clones and lacks some. The sample yields about 43,000 clones, roughly 91% seen once. The starting material was PBMCs, obtained 62 days after allogeneic stem cell transplant with posttransplant cyclophosphamide. The origin of the receptors is a male patient between 60 and 69 years old who received an allogeneic stem cell transplant from a related donor and was CMV-positive. A share of the T cells may be of graft donor origin.

The chain combines TRBV29-1 with TRBJ1-2, with D unresolved. CDR3 size: 14 residues. Germline lookup yields CDR1 SQVTM and CDR2 ANQGSEA. The ends were cut back, 4 bases at V and 0 bases at J, with 12 bases in the middle. The CDR3 loop reads CSVGLGHPNYGYTF. The DNA of the CDR3 is TGCAGCGTTGGACTAGGGCATCCTAACTATGGCTACACCTTC.

CDR3 sequence: CASSLDNRGYTF. CDR3 nucleotides: TGTGCCAGCAGCTTGGACAACCGTGGCTACACCTTC. The chain combines TRBV5-6 with TRBJ1-2; D unclear. The CDR3 loop spans 12 amino acids. V dropped 0 bases and J dropped 7 bases, with 7 bases sitting between them. CDR1 and CDR2 (germline): SGHDT, YYEEEE. The variable domain in full, completed from reference TRBV5-6 and TRBJ1-2, reads DAGVTQSPTHLIKTRGQQVTLRCSPKSGHDTVSWYQQALGQGPQFIFQYYEEEERQRGNFPDRFSGHQFPNYSSELNVNALLLGDSALYLCASSLDNRGYTFGSGTRLTVV.

The chain combines TRBV9 with TRBJ2-3; D perhaps matches TRBD2 (5 bases). This CDR3 has 13 amino acids. The V gene's germline CDR1 is SGDLS and CDR2 YYNGEE. V shed 4 bases and J shed 6 bases, with 12 bases lying between them. The CDR3 spells CASSRTVGDTQYF. CDR3 coding DNA: TGTGCCAGCAGCCGGACTGTGGGGGATACGCAGTATTTT.

The chain uses TRBV7-9 and TRBJ2-2, with D perhaps matching TRBD2 (5 bases). Between the trimmed V and J ends, which lost 8 bases and 2 bases, there was a span of 12 bases. This CDR3 comprises 14 residues. The germline gives CDR1 SEHNR, CDR2 FQNEAQ (reference sequence). CDR3 DNA sequence: TGTGCCAGCGGGAGTACTCTCAACACCGGGGAGCTGTTTTTT. Its translation: CASGSTLNTGELFF.

The rearrangement joins TRBV6-1 to TRBJ2-7; 7 bases fit TRBD1. The CDR3 has 14 residues. Trimming at V came to 7 bases and at J to 0 bases, leaving 6 bases not matched to a gene. Germline CDR1 reads MNHNS; CDR2 reads SASEGT. CDR3 in amino acids: CASTPTGNSYEQYV. In DNA, the CDR3 is TGTGCCAGCACCCCGACAGGGAACTCCTACGAGCAGTACGTC.

This clone was seen just once. This chain uses TRBV5-1 with TRBJ1-6, with 7 nucleotides matching TRBD1. Trimming took 3 bases from V and 6 from J; bases not matched to a gene: 3. The CDR3 is 14 residues long. Germline CDR1 is SGHRS and CDR2 is YFSETQ. The CDR3 nucleotides read TGCGCCAGCAGCTCGACAGGGTTTAATTCACCCCTCCACTTT. Translating it yields CASSSTGFNSPLHF.

V is TRBV10-1 and J is TRBJ1-1; D gene ambiguous. V gave up 10 bases and J gave up 1 base, with 13 bases separating them. Per the germline V gene, CDR1 is WNHNN and CDR2 is SYGVQD (reference sequence). The CDR3 has 13 residues. CDR3 protein: CATSNRPNTEAFF. DNA for the CDR3: TGCGCCACCTCAAACAGACCGAACACTGAAGCTTTCTTT.

This clone was seen only a few times. The V call is TRBV10-3, the J call TRBJ1-6; D might be TRBD1 (5 bases). The CDR3 runs to 13 residues. The germline gives CDR1 ENHRY, CDR2 SYGVKD. V was trimmed by 11 bases and J by 7 bases, leaving 15 bases between them. In DNA form, the CDR3 reads TGTGCCTCGCAGGGTCAGGGCAATTCACCCCTCCACTTT. It encodes CASQGQGNSPLHF.

The chain carries TRBV10-3 and TRBJ2-5; 7 bases are shared with TRBD2. J lost 5 bases, V lost 3 bases, and 12 bases had no gene match. CDR1 and CDR2 (germline): ENHRY, SYGVKD. This CDR3 is 16 amino acids long. CDR3: CAISERTSALGETQYF. Written as DNA, the CDR3 is TGTGCCATCAGTGAACGGACTAGTGCCTTGGGGGAGACCCAGTACTTC.

The V gene is TRBV2, the J gene TRBJ2-7; 9 nucleotides match TRBD1. Germline assignment: CDR1 SNHLY and CDR2 FYNNEI. The CDR3 contains 14 residues. CDR3 sequence reads: CATDGQGISYEQYF. The CDR3 DNA reads TGTGCAACCGATGGACAGGGGATCTCCTACGAGCAGTACTTC.

A single count supports this clone. The gene calls are TRBV19 and TRBJ1-2; D is unclear. CDR3 length: 15 residues. The germline V and J ends were trimmed by 1 base and 3 bases, with 12 bases remaining between them. Germline CDR1 reads LNHDA; CDR2 reads SQIVND (reference sequence). As DNA, the CDR3 is TGTGCCAGTAGTATAGGAGGAAGGACTTACTATGGCTACACCTTC. Its translation is CASSIGGRTYYGYTF. The entire variable domain, with the rest obtained from reference TRBV19 and TRBJ1-2, is as follows: DGGITQSPKYLFRKEGQNVTLSCEQNLNHDAMYWYRQDPGQGLRLIYYSQIVNDFQKGDIAEGYSVSREKKESFPLTVTSAQKNPTAFYLCASSIGGRTYYGYTFGSGTRLTVV.

The rearrangement uses TRBV15 and TRBJ1-6; D not resolved. V was clipped by 5 bases and J by 7 bases, with 9 bases between them. Germline loops: CDR1 LNHNV, CDR2 YYDKDF (reference sequence). The CDR3 is made up of 13 amino acids. The CDR3 here is CATSPVYNSPLHF. The CDR3, as DNA: TGTGCCACCAGCCCGGTATACAATTCACCCCTCCACTTT.

The rearrangement uses TRBV19 and TRBJ1-1; the match to TRBD1 covers 8 bases. Looked up from germline, CDR1 is LNHDA and CDR2 is SQIVND (reference sequence). The CDR3 contains 15 residues. J gave up 5 bases and V 3 bases, and 8 bases lay outside the gene matches. CDR3 sequence: CASSIQQGGRTEAFF. CDR3 in DNA: TGTGCCAGTAGTATCCAACAGGGGGGCAGGACTGAAGCTTTCTTT.

V is TRBV14 and J is TRBJ2-7; D might be TRBD1 (6 bases). This CDR3 spans 14 amino acids. CDR1 and CDR2 from the germline V gene are SGHDN and FVKESK. V was clipped by 1 base and J by 7 bases, with 14 bases between them. The chain's CDR3 is CASSQGDTWEEQYF. The CDR3 DNA reads as TGTGCCAGCAGCCAAGGGGACACATGGGAGGAGCAGTACTTC.

V is TRBV6-5 and J is TRBJ2-1, with D maybe TRBD1 (5 bases). The length of the CDR3 is 15 residues. Germline CDR1 is MNHEY and CDR2 is SVGAGI. The V end was cut by 6 bases, the J end by 8 bases, with 20 bases between. The CDR3 protein is CASSPSQGVDHEQFF. CDR3 in DNA: TGTGCCAGCAGCCCCTCCCAGGGTGTGGACCATGAGCAGTTCTTC.

This chain uses TRBV5-1 with TRBJ1-5, with a weak D call TRBD1 (5 bases). The V gene lost 0 bases and the J gene lost 4 bases, with 14 bases spanning the gap. CDR1 and CDR2 from the germline V gene are SGHRS and YFSETQ. The CDR3 has 16 residues. The DNA for the CDR3 is TGCGCCAGCAGCTTGGGGAGCTTGGGGCCAAATCAGCCCCAGCATTTT. Encoded protein: CASSLGSLGPNQPQHF.

The chain joins TRBV9 to TRBJ2-2; D is unclear. The CDR3 consists of 14 residues. V lost 3 bases to trimming and J lost 4 bases, with 10 bases between them. Per the germline V gene, CDR1 is SGDLS and CDR2 is YYNGEE. CDR3 nucleotides: TGTGCCAGCAGCGGACACTCAGGCACCGGGGAGCTGTTTTTT. The encoded protein is CASSGHSGTGELFF.

V gene TRBV9 combines with J gene TRBJ1-2; 12 bases fit TRBD1. Germline V gene data show CDR1 as SGDLS and CDR2 as YYNGEE. The J segment lost 8 bases and the V segment lost 4 bases, leaving 12 bases of the junction unmatched. CDR3 size: 16 residues. The CDR3 here is CASSPNLGQGAFGYTF. The DNA for the CDR3 is TGTGCCAGCAGCCCTAACTTGGGACAGGGGGCGTTCGGCTACACCTTC. The full variable domain, rest sourced from reference TRBV9 and TRBJ1-2, is DSGVTQTPKHLITATGQRVTLRCSPRSGDLSVYWYQQSLDQGLQFLIQYYNGEERAKGNILERFSAQQFPDLHSELNLSSLELGDSALYFCASSPNLGQGAFGYTFGSGTRLTVV.

The V call is TRBV4-1, the J call TRBJ2-4; weak D call: TRBD2 (6 bases). V was clipped by 1 base and J by 9 bases, with 10 bases between them. The CDR3 contains 13 residues. Germline CDR1 is MGHRA and CDR2 is YSYEKL. CDR3 DNA: TGCGCCAGCAGCCAAGTTTCGGGAGTCATTCAGTACTTC. This codes for CASSQVSGVIQYF.

The genes are TRBV10-3 and TRBJ2-2; 7 nucleotides line up with TRBD1. The CDR3 is made up of 17 amino acids. V gave up 7 bases and J gave up 5 bases; unmatched junction bases: 16. The germline V gene has CDR1 ENHRY and CDR2 SYGVKD. Here the CDR3 reads CAITLGDRDPGTGELFF. Here the CDR3 DNA reads TGTGCCATCACCCTCGGTGACAGGGACCCAGGTACCGGGGAGCTGTTTTTT.

This chain links TRBV5-1 with TRBJ2-1, with 9 bases that match TRBD2. This CDR3 is 15 amino acids long. The V gene's germline CDR1 is SGHRS and CDR2 YFSETQ. The J segment lost 5 bases and the V segment lost 4 bases, leaving 7 bases of the junction unmatched. The CDR3 here is CASSEGASGDNEQFF. The CDR3 DNA follows: TGCGCCAGCAGCGAAGGTGCTAGCGGGGACAATGAGCAGTTCTTC. The full variable domain, completed using reference TRBV5-1 and TRBJ2-1, is KAGVTQTPRYLIKTRGQQVTLSCSPISGHRSVSWYQQTPGQGLQFLFEYFSETQRNKGNFPGRFSGRQFSNSRSEMNVSTLELGDSALYLCASSEGASGDNEQFFGPGTRLTVL.

This chain connects TRBV5-4 to TRBJ1-2; 11 nucleotides agree with TRBD1. With 4 bases clipped from V and 4 bases from J, the junction kept 6 bases outside the gene matches. The CDR3 loop spans 15 amino acids. Looked up from germline, CDR1 is SGHNT and CDR2 is YYREEE (reference sequence). CDR3 amino acids: CASSRGTGGLYGYTF. DNA for the CDR3: TGTGCCAGCAGCAGAGGGACAGGGGGGCTCTATGGCTACACCTTC.

The chain combines TRBV5-4 with TRBJ2-3; 9 bases match TRBD2. V shed 5 bases, J shed 1 base, and the junction held 5 bases outside the gene matches. The CDR3 length is 15 residues. Germline CDR1 reads SGHNT; CDR2 reads YYREEE (reference sequence). The CDR3 DNA follows: TGTGCCAGCAGGGTTGCGGGGGGGCGCACAGATACGCAGTATTTT. Its protein product is CASRVAGGRTDTQYF. The full variable domain, with the rest looked up from reference TRBV5-4 and TRBJ2-3, is ETGVTQSPTHLIKTRGQQVTLRCSSQSGHNTVSWYQQALGQGPQFIFQYYREEENGRGNFPPRFSGLQFPNYSSELNVNALELDDSALYLCASRVAGGRTDTQYFGPGTRLTVL.

V usage is TRBV11-2 and J usage is TRBJ2-1; 8 positions agree with TRBD1. CDR3 length: 15 amino acids. The trim removed 4 bases at V and 6 bases at J, leaving 8 bases unmatched. Germline V CDR1 and CDR2: SGHAT, FQNNGV. CDR3 in amino acids: CASSSITQGANEQFF. The CDR3 nucleotides are TGTGCCAGCAGCTCCATTACCCAGGGGGCCAATGAGCAGTTCTTC.

This chain uses TRBV20-1 with TRBJ1-2, with a weak D call TRBD1 (5 bases). The V end was cut by 7 bases, the J end by 5 bases, with 11 bases between. The CDR3 extends over 11 amino acids. Germline CDR1 is DFQATT and CDR2 is SNEGSKA (reference sequence). The CDR3 DNA reads TGCAGTGTGAGGGGAGGGTATGGCTACACCTTC. Translated, it gives CSVRGGYGYTF.

The chain combines TRBV27 with TRBJ2-1, with D possibly being TRBD1 (6 bases). Trimming took 6 bases from V and 4 from J, leaving 16 bases between them. The CDR3 runs 15 residues. Germline V lookup: CDR1 MNHEY, CDR2 SMNVEV (reference sequence). The CDR3 region has the DNA TGTGCCAGCAGACCGGACAGTGGCCCATACAATGAGCAGTTCTTC. This translates into CASRPDSGPYNEQFF.

This clone was counted a few times. This rearrangement joins TRBV19 to TRBJ1-2; TRBD1 is a possible D gene (6 bases). The germline V and J ends were trimmed by 5 bases and 7 bases, with 14 bases remaining between them. This CDR3 spans 13 amino acids. Germline V gene sequence: CDR1 LNHDA, CDR2 SQIVND (reference sequence). This CDR3 reads CASSDHRDRGYTF. The CDR3 nucleotides read TGTGCCAGTAGTGATCACAGGGATCGTGGCTACACCTTC.

Only one count was recorded for this clone. The chain carries TRBV2 and TRBJ2-7; the match to TRBD1 covers 7 bases. This CDR3 has 15 amino acids. CDR1 and CDR2 (germline): SNHLY, FYNNEI. V was clipped by 1 base and J by 0 bases; unmatched bases: 3. CDR3 sequence reads: CASSEVGQASYEQYF. In DNA, the CDR3 is TGTGCCAGCAGTGAAGTCGGACAGGCCTCCTACGAGCAGTACTTC.

The chain combines TRBV6-1 with TRBJ1-2; the D gene is possibly TRBD1 (5 bases). This CDR3 is 14 amino acids long. Trimming pared 1 base from V and 1 base from J, leaving 7 bases between. Germline CDR1 is MNHNS and CDR2 is SASEGT. The CDR3 DNA reads TGTGCCAGCAGTGAAGGGGGGGTTAACTATGGCTACACCTTC. Protein: CASSEGGVNYGYTF.

The chain recombines TRBV19 with TRBJ1-3; perhaps TRBD1 as D (5 bases). Germline CDR1 and CDR2: LNHDA and SQIVND (reference sequence). Trimming removed 9 bases at V and 1 base at J, with 16 bases between. This CDR3 has 15 residues. CDR3 DNA: TGTGCCAGCAAGTGGGGCGCATCGTCTGGAAACACCATATATTTT. Amino acid sequence: CASKWGASSGNTIYF.